This T cell receptor beta chain stems from a study of siplizumab effects on memory and regulatory T cells. TCRdb's table, derived via immunoSEQ multiplex PCR, lists solely in-frame clones and lacks some. The data contain tens of thousands of clones, about 89% of them singletons. Sequencing input: CD8+ T cells sorted from blood. The receptor comes from a human donor in good health.

The CDR3 bases are TGTGCCAGCGGGGACAGGGGTTACGAGCAGTACTTC. Encoded protein: CASGDRGYEQYF. The rearrangement uses TRBV5-4 and TRBJ2-7, with 10 bases fitting TRBD1. Trimming removed 7 bases from V and 4 bases from J; junction bases left unmatched: 2. Germline V gene lookup returns CDR1 SGHNT and CDR2 YYREEE (reference sequence). The CDR3 has 12 residues. Together with reference TRBV5-4 and TRBJ2-7, the CDR3 gives the full variable domain: ETGVTQSPTHLIKTRGQQVTLRCSSQSGHNTVSWYQQALGQGPQFIFQYYREEENGRGNFPPRFSGLQFPNYSSELNVNALELDDSALYLCASGDRGYEQYFGPGTRLTVT.